These T cell receptor beta chains were read from a single sample in a study of CXCR3-negative and CXCR3-positive naive CD8 T cells. Each CDR3 protein gets one entry in TCRdb, which reprocessed the 5' RACE reads and gives no DNA. In total, the table holds tens of thousands of distinct CDR3 sequences. Sequenced material: naive CXCR3+ CD8+ T cells from blood. These receptors were taken from a human donor in good health. Some clones in this sample may be carry-over from other donors' samples. CDR3s include the opening cysteine and the closing phenylalanine or tryptophan. Fields, in order: J gene, V gene, CDR3 protein.

j_gene: TRBJ2-3; v_gene: TRBV19; CDR3aa: CASSKVEETSGYTDTQYF
j_gene: TRBJ2-3; v_gene: TRBV6-2/TRBV6-3; CDR3aa: CASCYSIEADSTDTQYF
j_gene: TRBJ2-5; v_gene: TRBV29-1; CDR3aa: CSVERVETQYF
j_gene: TRBJ2-1; v_gene: TRBV9; CDR3aa: CASSVEGTGAYDEQFF
j_gene: TRBJ2-2; v_gene: TRBV6-5; CDR3aa: CASGPDVTGELFF
j_gene: TRBJ2-7; v_gene: TRBV7-2; CDR3aa: CASSLRGGEISYEQYF
j_gene: TRBJ1-2; v_gene: TRBV6-5; CDR3aa: CASSYNDNYGYTF
j_gene: TRBJ2-7; v_gene: TRBV4-1; CDR3aa: CASSQYAGLGEQYF
j_gene: TRBJ2-7; v_gene: TRBV6-1; CDR3aa: CASTGGRDEQYF
j_gene: TRBJ2-1; v_gene: TRBV5-1; CDR3aa: CASSLVRQSSYNEQFF
j_gene: TRBJ2-7; v_gene: TRBV27; CDR3aa: CASSLQGTGTPYEQYF
j_gene: TRBJ2-3; v_gene: TRBV6-1; CDR3aa: CASTSDRGGPDTQYF
j_gene: TRBJ2-7; v_gene: TRBV5-1; CDR3aa: CASSLTGGPNEQYF
j_gene: TRBJ2-1; v_gene: TRBV28; CDR3aa: CASSYQTVGEQFF
j_gene: TRBJ2-7; v_gene: TRBV7-6; CDR3aa: CASSSGQGGSYEQYF
j_gene: TRBJ2-7; v_gene: TRBV7-9; CDR3aa: CASSLATSGRGLYEQYF
j_gene: TRBJ2-3; v_gene: TRBV6-5; CDR3aa: CASSYRDSHTDTQYF
j_gene: TRBJ1-6; v_gene: TRBV12-3/TRBV12-4; CDR3aa: CASRGTTGSRSPLHF
j_gene: TRBJ2-2; v_gene: TRBV7-8; CDR3aa: CASDYQGSGELFF
j_gene: TRBJ2-1; v_gene: TRBV4-2; CDR3aa: CASSQDSGFPYNEQFF
j_gene: TRBJ1-2; v_gene: TRBV27; CDR3aa: CASSFPPPGVNGYTF
j_gene: TRBJ2-1; v_gene: TRBV14; CDR3aa: CASSAPLSGGENNEQFF
j_gene: TRBJ1-2; v_gene: TRBV20-1; CDR3aa: CSARDGRQGEYGYTF
j_gene: TRBJ2-1; v_gene: TRBV29-1; CDR3aa: CSVEDLLNRGYNEQFF
j_gene: TRBJ2-3; v_gene: TRBV29-1; CDR3aa: CSADWGRGASTDTQYF